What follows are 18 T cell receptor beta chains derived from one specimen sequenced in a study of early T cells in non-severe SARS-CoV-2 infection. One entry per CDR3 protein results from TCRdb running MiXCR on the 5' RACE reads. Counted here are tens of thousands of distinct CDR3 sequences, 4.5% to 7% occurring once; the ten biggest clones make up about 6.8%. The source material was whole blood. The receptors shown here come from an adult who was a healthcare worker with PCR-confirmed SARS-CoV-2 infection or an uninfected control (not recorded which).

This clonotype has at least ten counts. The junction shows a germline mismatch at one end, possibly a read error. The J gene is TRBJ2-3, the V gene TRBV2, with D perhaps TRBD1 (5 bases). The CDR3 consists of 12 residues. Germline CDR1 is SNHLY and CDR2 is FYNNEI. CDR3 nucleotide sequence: TGTGCCAGCAGTGGTGAGGCCTCACGACAGAATTTT. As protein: CASSGEASRQNF. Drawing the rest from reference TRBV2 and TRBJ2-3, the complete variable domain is EPEVTQTPSHQVTQMGQEVILRCVPISNHLYFYWYRQILGQKVEFLVSFYNNEISEKSEIFDDQFSVERPDGSNFTLKIRSTKLEDSAMYFCASSGEASRQNFGPGTRLTVL.

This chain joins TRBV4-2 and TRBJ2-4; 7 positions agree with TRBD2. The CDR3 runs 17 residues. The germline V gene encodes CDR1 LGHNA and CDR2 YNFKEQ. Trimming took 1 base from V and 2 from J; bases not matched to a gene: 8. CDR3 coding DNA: TGTGCCAGCAGCCAAGGTTGGGGGGAGGGCCCCAAAAACATTCAGTACTTC. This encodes CASSQGWGEGPKNIQYF.

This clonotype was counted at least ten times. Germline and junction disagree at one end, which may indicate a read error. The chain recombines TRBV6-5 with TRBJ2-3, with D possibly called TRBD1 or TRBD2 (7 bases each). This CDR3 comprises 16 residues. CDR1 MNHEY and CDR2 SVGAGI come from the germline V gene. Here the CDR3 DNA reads TGTGCCAGCAGCCGAAGGGGGCTAGCGGACACAGATACGCAGTTTTTT. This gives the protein CASSRRGLADTDTQFF.

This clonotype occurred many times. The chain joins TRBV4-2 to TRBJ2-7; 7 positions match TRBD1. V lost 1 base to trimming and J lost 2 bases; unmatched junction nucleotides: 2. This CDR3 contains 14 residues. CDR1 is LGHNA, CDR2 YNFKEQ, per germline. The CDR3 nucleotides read TGTGCCAGCAGCCAAGGACAGGGTACCTACGAGCAGTACTTC. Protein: CASSQGQGTYEQYF.

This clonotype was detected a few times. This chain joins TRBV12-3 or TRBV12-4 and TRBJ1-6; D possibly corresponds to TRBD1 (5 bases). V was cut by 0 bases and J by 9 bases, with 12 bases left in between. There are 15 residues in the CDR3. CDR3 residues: CASSLAEGQASPLHF. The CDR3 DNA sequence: TGTGCCAGCAGTTTAGCGGAGGGGCAGGCTTCACCCCTCCACTTT.

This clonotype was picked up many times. The CDR3 DNA reads as TGTGCCAGCAGTGCGGGACAGGGGGCGGATGAAGCTTTCTTT. It yields the protein CASSAGQGADEAFF. This sequence joins TRBV6-4 and TRBJ1-1; TRBD1 matches at 12 bases. The germline gives CDR1 MRHNA, CDR2 SNTAGT. The CDR3 loop spans 14 amino acids. J gave up 7 bases and V 4 bases, and 4 bases lay outside the gene matches.

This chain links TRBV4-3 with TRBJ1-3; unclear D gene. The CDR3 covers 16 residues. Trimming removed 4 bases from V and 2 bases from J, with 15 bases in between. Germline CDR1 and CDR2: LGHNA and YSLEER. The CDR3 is CASSPHDPSTGNTIYF. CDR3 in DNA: TGCGCCAGCAGCCCACACGATCCATCCACTGGAAACACCATATATTTT.

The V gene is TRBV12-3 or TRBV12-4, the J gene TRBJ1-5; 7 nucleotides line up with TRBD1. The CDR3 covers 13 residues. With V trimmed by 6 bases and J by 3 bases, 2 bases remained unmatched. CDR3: CASRDRVNQPQHF. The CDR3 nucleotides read TGTGCCAGCAGAGACAGGGTCAATCAGCCCCAGCATTTT.

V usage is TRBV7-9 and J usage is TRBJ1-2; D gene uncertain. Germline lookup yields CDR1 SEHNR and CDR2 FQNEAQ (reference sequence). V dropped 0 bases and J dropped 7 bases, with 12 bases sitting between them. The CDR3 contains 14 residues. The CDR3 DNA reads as TGTGCCAGCAGCTTAGCTATCCAGTCAGGTGGCTACACCTTC. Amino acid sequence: CASSLAIQSGGYTF.

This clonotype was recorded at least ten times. The DNA of the CDR3 is TGTGCCAGCACCTCTGGGGATAACTATGGCTACACCTTC. It yields the protein CASTSGDNYGYTF. This chain connects TRBV27 to TRBJ1-2; D gene uncertain. This CDR3 has 13 residues. V shed 7 bases and J shed 1 base, with 10 bases lying between them. CDR1 MNHEY and CDR2 SMNVEV come from the germline V gene (reference sequence).

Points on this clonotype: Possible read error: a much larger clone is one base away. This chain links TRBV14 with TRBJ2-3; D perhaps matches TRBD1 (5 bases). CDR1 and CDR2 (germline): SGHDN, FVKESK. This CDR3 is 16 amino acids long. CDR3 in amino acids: CASSQGGHPSTDMQYF. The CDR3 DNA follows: TGTGCCAGCAGCCAAGGCGGACACCCAAGCACAGATATGCAGTATTTT.

In DNA, the CDR3 is TGTGCCTGGAGTAGCGAGCGTCCTGGAGCTTTCTTT. It yields the protein CAWSSERPGAFF. The rearrangement uses TRBV30 and TRBJ1-1; D not resolved. The germline V gene has CDR1 GTSNPN and CDR2 SVGIG (reference sequence). Trimming shortened V by 2 bases and J by 10 bases, and 14 bases separated the two germline ends. The CDR3 has 12 residues.

The CDR3 DNA follows: TGCAGTGCTAGATACGGAGCTTTAGTCCAAGAGACCCAGTACTTC. It translates to CSARYGALVQETQYF. The rearrangement joins TRBV20-1 to TRBJ2-5; unclear D gene. CDR1 is DFQATT and CDR2 is SNEGSKA in the germline V gene (reference sequence). The ends were cut back, 2 bases at V and 1 base at J, with 14 bases in the middle. The CDR3 loop spans 15 amino acids.

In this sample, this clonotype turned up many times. CDR3 nucleotides: TGTGCCATCAGTGAGTCAGCCGGGACTGGTGAAAAACTGTTTTTT. Encoded protein: CAISESAGTGEKLFF. The rearrangement uses TRBV10-3 and TRBJ1-4; perhaps TRBD1 as D (5 bases). The CDR3 length is 15 residues. V was shortened by 0 bases and J by 7 bases, with 12 bases between the two germline ends. Germline lookup yields CDR1 ENHRY and CDR2 SYGVKD.

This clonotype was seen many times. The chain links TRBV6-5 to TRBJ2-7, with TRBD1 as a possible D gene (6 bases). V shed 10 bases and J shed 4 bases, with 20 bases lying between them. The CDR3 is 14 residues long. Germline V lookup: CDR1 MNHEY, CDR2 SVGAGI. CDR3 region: CATKWGPNSYEQYF. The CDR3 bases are TGTGCCACCAAGTGGGGGCCAAATTCTTACGAGCAGTACTTC.

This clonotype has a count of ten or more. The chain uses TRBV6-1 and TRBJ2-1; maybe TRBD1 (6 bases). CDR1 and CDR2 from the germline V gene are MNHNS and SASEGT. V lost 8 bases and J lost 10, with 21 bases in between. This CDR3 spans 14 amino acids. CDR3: CASFLTGGAREQFF. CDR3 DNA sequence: TGTGCCAGCTTTCTGACAGGTGGGGCCAGGGAGCAGTTCTTC.

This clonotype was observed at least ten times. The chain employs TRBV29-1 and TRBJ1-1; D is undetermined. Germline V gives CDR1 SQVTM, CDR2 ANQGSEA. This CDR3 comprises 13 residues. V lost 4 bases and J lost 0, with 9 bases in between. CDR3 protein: CSVVRSMNTEAFF. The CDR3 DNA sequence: TGCAGCGTTGTTAGGTCCATGAACACTGAAGCTTTCTTT.

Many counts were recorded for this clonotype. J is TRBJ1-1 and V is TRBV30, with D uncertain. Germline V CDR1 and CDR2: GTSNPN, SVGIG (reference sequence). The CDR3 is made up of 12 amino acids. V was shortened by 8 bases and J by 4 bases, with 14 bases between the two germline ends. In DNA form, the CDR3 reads TGTGCCCGCGGCCCCCGGGGCACTGAAGCTTTCTTT. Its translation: CARGPRGTEAFF.